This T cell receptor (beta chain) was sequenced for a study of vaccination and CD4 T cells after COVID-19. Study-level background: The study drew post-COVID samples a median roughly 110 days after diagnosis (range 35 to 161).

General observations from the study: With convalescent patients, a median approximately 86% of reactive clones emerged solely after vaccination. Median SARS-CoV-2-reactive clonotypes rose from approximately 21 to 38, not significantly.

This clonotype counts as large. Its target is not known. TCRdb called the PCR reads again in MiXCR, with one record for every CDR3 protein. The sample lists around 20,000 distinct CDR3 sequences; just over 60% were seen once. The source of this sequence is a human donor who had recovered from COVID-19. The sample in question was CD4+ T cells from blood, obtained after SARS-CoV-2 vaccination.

CDR3 amino acids: CSANKDSGNSNQPQHF. CDR3 nucleotide sequence: TGCAGTGCTAACAAAGACAGTGGAAATAGCAATCAGCCCCAGCATTTT. The chain is built from TRBV20-1 and TRBJ1-5; a weak D match, TRBD1 (5 bases). The V gene's germline CDR1 is DFQATT and CDR2 SNEGSKA (reference sequence). This CDR3 is built from 16 residues. V was clipped by 4 bases and J by 0 bases, with 16 bases between them.